This is a list of T cell receptor beta chains from one sample in a study of T-cell memory formation after mild COVID-19. TCRdb re-analysed the 5' RACE reads in MiXCR, keeping a single row per CDR3 protein. The data contain roughly 380,000 distinct CDR3 sequences, approximately 27% of them singletons. Sequencing was performed on PBMCs or a T cell subset sorted from them (not recorded which). Receptor source: an adult woman who had mild COVID-19 (a few samples of this study predate the infection). Cell type and time point are not known. Both conserved end residues are part of each CDR3. D genes are given only for firm matches. Clone size is not always given. Where it is, it says once, few, many or a class for expanded clones.

CDR3 | DNA | size | V | D | J
CASSLAGGRAGANVLTF | TGTGCCAGCAGCTTAGCCGGAGGGAGGGCTGGGGCCAACGTCCTGACTTTC | few | TRBV7-6 | TRBD2 | TRBJ2-6
CASSSRDGKSYNEQFF | TGTGCCAGCAGCAGCCGGGACGGAAAATCCTACAATGAGCAGTTCTTC | NA | TRBV7-9 | NA | TRBJ2-1
CASSQDRLGGNIQYF | TGTGCCAGCAGCCAGGACAGGCTTGGGGGAAACATTCAGTACTTC | few | TRBV5-6 | TRBD1 | TRBJ2-4
CASSPSGGVADTQYF | TGTGCCAGCAGCCCCTCCGGGGGGGTGGCAGATACGCAGTATTTT | NA | TRBV4-2 | TRBD2 | TRBJ2-3
CASSLVRVFF | TGTGCCAGCAGCTTAGTTCGGGTGTTCTTC | NA | TRBV11-2 | NA | TRBJ2-1
CASRQTSGATGNEQFF | TGTGCCAGCAGGCAAACTAGCGGGGCAACTGGCAATGAGCAGTTCTTC | few | TRBV11-1 | TRBD2 | TRBJ2-1
CASSYAGQGPPHEQYF | TGTGCCAGCAGTTACGCAGGACAGGGCCCTCCTCACGAGCAGTACTTC | NA | TRBV6-5 | TRBD1 | TRBJ2-7
CASSVAPTYEQYF | TGTGCCAGCAGCGTGGCTCCTACCTACGAGCAGTACTTC | NA | TRBV9 | NA | TRBJ2-7
CASSLTRDGNYGYTF | TGTGCCAGCAGCTTAACCCGGGACGGAAACTATGGCTACACCTTC | few | TRBV7-3 | NA | TRBJ1-2
CASSQDRSPLNEQFF | TGCGCCAGCAGCCAAGATAGAAGCCCACTCAATGAGCAGTTCTTC | few | TRBV4-1 | NA | TRBJ2-1
CASSLEGVSGYQPQHF | TGTGCCAGCAGCTTAGAAGGGGTCAGCGGATATCAGCCCCAGCATTTT | NA | TRBV7-8 | NA | TRBJ1-5
CASSQRGDRTDTQYF | TGTGCCAGCAGCCAAAGAGGAGACCGTACAGATACGCAGTATTTT | few | TRBV4-2 | NA | TRBJ2-3
CASSRSVAGQGTQYF | TGCGCCAGCAGCCGTTCTGTAGCGGGTCAGGGGACCCAGTACTTC | NA | TRBV5-1 | TRBD2 | TRBJ2-5
CASSLQGDIQYF | TGCGCCAGCAGCTTACAGGGAGACATTCAGTACTTC | NA | TRBV5-1 | NA | TRBJ2-4
CASSQGLGAYEQYF | TGCGCCAGCAGCCAAGGTCTAGGGGCCTACGAGCAGTACTTC | few | TRBV4-3 | NA | TRBJ2-7
CASSLSGRSYEQYF | TGTGCCAGCAGCTTATCGGGACGGTCCTACGAGCAGTACTTC | NA | TRBV7-6 | NA | TRBJ2-7
CATRGAGVHNEQFF | TGTGCCACCAGGGGAGCGGGAGTACACAATGAGCAGTTCTTC | few | TRBV24-1 | TRBD2 | TRBJ2-1
CASSRRSWGSYYTF | TGTGCCAGCAGCCGAAGGTCGTGGGGCTCCTACTACACCTTC | NA | TRBV3-1 | NA | TRBJ1-2
CSVEGASGRLGEQYF | TGCAGCGTTGAAGGGGCTAGCGGGAGATTGGGGGAGCAGTACTTC | many | TRBV29-1 | TRBD2 | TRBJ2-7
CATSDSGPQETQYF | TGTGCCACCAGTGATTCGGGCCCCCAAGAGACCCAGTACTTC | NA | TRBV24-1 | NA | TRBJ2-5
CASSLSQGAYEQYF | TGTGCCAGCAGTTTGTCACAGGGGGCCTACGAGCAGTACTTC | few | TRBV28 | TRBD1 | TRBJ2-7
CASSPEGGTEAFF | TGTGCCAGCTCACCTGAGGGGGGGACTGAAGCTTTCTTT | few | TRBV18 | NA | TRBJ1-1
CASRKTGGEGNEQFF | TGTGCCAGCAGGAAGACAGGGGGAGAGGGTAATGAGCAGTTCTTC | NA | TRBV6-2/TRBV6-3 | TRBD1 | TRBJ2-1
CDSRTSGVETQYF | TGTGACAGCCGTACTAGCGGGGTAGAGACCCAGTACTTC | NA | TRBV12-3/TRBV12-4 | TRBD2 | TRBJ2-5
CASSYLRTSHSGYTF | TGTGCCAGCAGTTACCTTAGGACTTCTCACAGTGGCTACACCTTC | NA | TRBV6-5 | NA | TRBJ1-2
CASSYSTRIREQYF | TGTGCCAGCAGTTACTCGACCAGAATTCGCGAGCAGTACTTC | NA | TRBV6-5 | NA | TRBJ2-7
CASSAMGDYNEQFF | TGTGCCAGCAGCGCAATGGGGGATTACAATGAGCAGTTCTTC | NA | TRBV9 | NA | TRBJ2-1
CASSNPGLSKETQYF | TGCGCCAGCAGCAACCCGGGACTATCCAAAGAGACCCAGTACTTC | NA | TRBV5-1 | TRBD2 | TRBJ2-5
CASSPVQGGTQYF | TGTGCCAGCAGTCCCGTCCAGGGGGGTACGCAGTATTTT | NA | TRBV6-5 | NA | TRBJ2-3
CASSVQGAEQFF | TGTGCCAGCAGTGTCCAGGGGGCTGAGCAGTTCTTC | few | TRBV2 | TRBD1 | TRBJ2-1
CASSTDRVAEQYF | TGTGCCAGCAGTACGGACAGGGTGGCCGAGCAGTACTTC | once | TRBV27 | TRBD1 | TRBJ2-7
CASSLGPRGNTEAFF | TGTGCCAGCAGTCTAGGCCCCAGAGGGAACACTGAAGCTTTCTTT | NA | TRBV28 | NA | TRBJ1-1
CASSYQGRTPGYTF | TGTGCCAGCAGTTACCAGGGGCGTACCCCCGGCTACACCTTC | few | TRBV6-2/TRBV6-3 | NA | TRBJ1-2
CASSQIHRSTLEQFF | TGTGCCAGCAGCCAAATCCATCGGTCAACGCTGGAGCAGTTCTTC | NA | TRBV14 | NA | TRBJ2-1
CASSQGPREGPQHF | TGCGCCAGCAGCCAAGGTCCCAGGGAGGGGCCCCAGCATTTT | few | TRBV4-1 | NA | TRBJ1-5
CASSPTGRTYGYTF | TGTGCCAGCAGCCCGACAGGGCGGACTTATGGCTACACCTTC | few | TRBV11-2 | TRBD1 | TRBJ1-2